This T cell receptor beta chain was identified in a study of long-term antiretroviral therapy in people with HIV. Survey-level immunoSEQ v3.0 assays were run. Using immunoSEQ multiplex PCR, the repertoire was profiled, and TCRdb retains in-frame clones only, with some absent. This sample has approximately 35,000 clones, with over 70% found just once. V was pared by 4 bases and J by 8 bases, with 7 bases of the junction left unmatched. CDR1 and CDR2 from the germline V gene are MNHEY and SVGAGI. The CDR3 is made up of 14 amino acids. This clonotype was obtained from a woman in her forties or fifties with HIV. The J gene is TRBJ1-4, the V gene TRBV6-5, with 7 bases fitting TRBD1. The source was unsorted PBMCs, collected 3.1 years after starting antiretroviral therapy. In nucleotides, the CDR3 is TGTGCCAGCAGTTCAAGACAGGGAAACGAAAAACTGTTTTTT. Translating it yields CASSSRQGNEKLFF.